A selection of T cell receptor beta chains follows, all from one sample in a study of blood T cells in healthy people across ages. In TCRdb, the 5' RACE reads were re-called with MiXCR into one record per CDR3 protein. This table has roughly 800,000 distinct CDR3 sequences, roughly 26% appearing once. The same sample was also used in a study of T cells of mothers and their children.

The sample consisted of blood. Source of these receptors: a boy younger than 18 in good health. CDR3s include the opening cysteine and the closing phenylalanine or tryptophan. The D gene is left open where the match is weak. Where a row states a size, it is once, few, many or the class of an expanded clone; other rows omit it.

TRBJ1-2,14,.,few,TRBV9,TGTGCCAGCAGCCCCCGCAGGTCCTCATATGGCTACACCTTC,CASSPRRSSYGYTF
TRBJ1-5,12,.,.,TRBV5-5,TGTGCCAGCAGCTTCCACGGACAGCCCCAGCATTTT,CASSFHGQPQHF
TRBJ2-1,14,.,many,TRBV11-2,TGTGCCAGCAGCCCTGGGGACTCCTACAATGAGCAGTTCTTC,CASSPGDSYNEQFF
TRBJ2-3,15,TRBD2,few,TRBV4-2,TGTGCCAGCAGCCCGCGGGCGGGGGACACAGATACGCAGTATTTT,CASSPRAGDTDTQYF
TRBJ2-7,15,.,once,TRBV28,TGTGCCAGCAGTTCGCTACGACAGGCAACCTACGAGCAGTACTTC,CASSSLRQATYEQYF
TRBJ1-2,13,TRBD1,.,TRBV29-1,TGCAGCGTCAGACAGGGGGGATCCTATGGCTACACCTTC,CSVRQGGSYGYTF
TRBJ2-5,16,.,.,TRBV20-1,TGCAGTGCTAGAGAGCACCCTTCCCCTCAAGGAGGGACCCAGTACTTC,CSAREHPSPQGGTQYF
TRBJ2-2,15,TRBD2,few,TRBV2,TGTGCCAGCAGTACTCGGGGGGAGTGGACCGGGGAGCTGTTTTTT,CASSTRGEWTGELFF
TRBJ2-7,15,.,few,TRBV4-1,TGCGCCAGCAGCCAAGGAACTAGAGCCCCCTACGAGCAGTACTTC,CASSQGTRAPYEQYF
TRBJ1-1,16,TRBD1,.,TRBV7-9,TGTGCCAGCAGCTTGGGGCTGTACAGGGGAGTCACTGAAGCTTTCTTT,CASSLGLYRGVTEAFF
TRBJ1-6,14,.,few,TRBV7-6,TGTGCCAGCAGCTTAGGGGGTAGGAATTCACCCCTCCACTTT,CASSLGGRNSPLHF
TRBJ1-2,16,TRBD1,few,TRBV5-1,TGCGCCAGCAGCGAGGGACAGGGTCTTCATAACTATGGCTACACCTTC,CASSEGQGLHNYGYTF
TRBJ2-1,17,.,few,TRBV6-2/TRBV6-3,TGTGCCAGCAGTTACTCGGGACGACCTACCTCCCACAATGAGCAGTTCTTC,CASSYSGRPTSHNEQFF
TRBJ1-4,15,.,.,TRBV5-1,TGCGCCAGCAGCTTGGAGCTCAGTAGGGGCGAAAAACTGTTTTTT,CASSLELSRGEKLFF
TRBJ2-7,12,TRBD1,few,TRBV12-3/TRBV12-4,TGTGCCAGCGGGCCAGGGGGTTACGAGCAGTACTTC,CASGPGGYEQYF
TRBJ2-3,16,TRBD2,.,TRBV7-3,TGTGCCAGCAGCTTACGACGGGGGGTTGGCACAGATACGCAGTATTTT,CASSLRRGVGTDTQYF
TRBJ1-2,14,.,few,TRBV6-1,TGTGCCAGCCTAATGACCGGGACCCCTGATGGCTACACCTTC,CASLMTGTPDGYTF
TRBJ1-2,11,.,.,TRBV20-1,TGCAGTGCTAGAGATCCCTATGGCTACACCTTC,CSARDPYGYTF
TRBJ2-2,15,.,few,TRBV3-1,TGTGCCAGCAGCCAAGTCGAGGGTTACACCGGGGAGCTGTTTTTT,CASSQVEGYTGELFF
TRBJ2-1,16,TRBD2,few,TRBV7-2,TGTGCCAGCAGCTTTACTAGCGGGAGAAAAGGGGACGAGCAGTTCTTC,CASSFTSGRKGDEQFF
TRBJ2-1,14,.,.,TRBV29-1,TGCAGCGTTGAACCAAACGTCTCCTACAATGAGCAGTTCTTC,CSVEPNVSYNEQFF